The 11 T cell receptor beta chains below were found in one sample sequenced in a study of CD8+CD57+ T cells in acquired aplastic anemia. Patients chosen for sequencing had CD8+CD57+ cells that had expanded, as shown by flow cytometry. According to the study, genomic DNA was the template for TCR beta VDJ and CDR3 profiling. MiXCR, applied by TCRdb to the reads, yields one record per CDR3 protein. There are about 180,000 distinct CDR3 sequences in the sample; less than 65% occur only once, and roughly 43% lies in the top ten. Sequenced input: sorted CD4+, CD8+, or CD8+CD57+ T cells (not recorded which) from PBMCs. These receptors originate from a human donor with aplastic anemia.

The CDR3, as DNA: TGTGCCACCAGATCCCCGGAGGGGGGCACCGGGGAGCTGTTTTTT. Its protein is CATRSPEGGTGELFF. The chain carries TRBV15 and TRBJ2-2; the D call may be TRBD1 or TRBD2 (6 bases each). With 6 bases removed from V and 4 bases from J, the gap between germline ends came to 15 bases. Per the germline V gene, CDR1 is LNHNV and CDR2 is YYDKDF (reference sequence). This CDR3 has 15 residues.

This rearrangement joins TRBV7-9 to TRBJ2-7, with D unresolved. V was trimmed by 1 base and J by 0 bases, leaving 10 bases between them. The CDR3 is 15 amino acids. Germline lookup yields CDR1 SEHNR and CDR2 FQNEAQ (reference sequence). The CDR3 bases are TGTGCCAGCAGCTTAGTTTCGGCAGCCTCCTACGAGCAGTACTTC. Its protein is CASSLVSAASYEQYF.

This chain joins TRBV7-9 and TRBJ2-7, with 8 bases fitting TRBD1. This CDR3 comprises 15 residues. Germline CDR1 SEHNR, CDR2 FQNEAQ (reference sequence). V trimming: 5 bases; J trimming: 1 base; junction bases outside the gene matches: 7. CDR3 sequence reads: CASSPWTGLSYEQYF. For the CDR3, the DNA is TGTGCCAGCAGCCCCTGGACAGGGTTATCCTACGAGCAGTACTTC.

CDR3 sequence reads: CASSSALGGPYEQYF. DNA of the CDR3: TGTGCCAGCAGCTCAGCCCTAGGGGGGCCGTACGAGCAGTACTTC. The chain has TRBV7-6 and TRBJ2-7; tentatively, D is TRBD1 or TRBD2 (6 bases each). The CDR3 spans 15 residues. Germline CDR1 is SGHVS and CDR2 is FNYEAQ. V shed 4 bases and J shed 4 bases, with 17 bases lying between them. The whole variable domain, filled in from reference TRBV7-6 and TRBJ2-7, reads GAGVSQSPRYKVTKRGQDVALRCDPISGHVSLYWYRQALGQGPEFLTYFNYEAQQDKSGLPNDRFSAERPEGSISTLTIQRTEQRDSAMYRCASSSALGGPYEQYFGPGTRLTVT.

The chain carries TRBV5-1 and TRBJ1-5; 9 positions match TRBD1. Germline trimming cut 0 bases from V and 0 bases from J; bases unmatched to any gene: 4. In germline, CDR1 is SGHRS, CDR2 YFSETQ. This CDR3 spans 17 amino acids. CDR3 residues: CASSLEQGAFSNQPQHF. In DNA form, the CDR3 reads TGCGCCAGCAGCTTGGAACAGGGGGCCTTTAGCAATCAGCCCCAGCATTTT.

This rearrangement joins TRBV7-9 to TRBJ1-3; D is undetermined. The length of the CDR3 is 13 residues. The germline V and J ends were trimmed by 5 bases and 4 bases, with 9 bases remaining between them. Germline V gene lookup returns CDR1 SEHNR and CDR2 FQNEAQ (reference sequence). The CDR3 DNA follows: TGTGCCAGCAGCCAAGGGCAGGGAAACACCATATATTTT. This sequence encodes CASSQGQGNTIYF.

A word on this clonotype: At one boundary the junction diverges from the germline segment, which might be a read error. The gene calls are TRBV15 and TRBJ1-1; D gene unclear. Germline loops: CDR1 LNHNV, CDR2 YYDKDF (reference sequence). CDR3 length: 15 amino acids. CDR3 loop: CATSSLGQMNTEAFF. The CDR3 coding sequence is TGTGCCACCAGCAGCCTAGGGCAGATGAACACTGAAGCCTTCTTT.

V usage is TRBV12-3 or TRBV12-4 and J usage is TRBJ1-2; D not resolved. The CDR3 is made up of 13 amino acids. The germline V and J ends were trimmed by 1 base and 8 bases, with 11 bases remaining between them. As DNA, the CDR3 is TGTGCCAGCAGTTTAGTCACAAGGGAGGGCTACACCTTC. Its translation: CASSLVTREGYTF.

On this clonotype: Since the CDR3 does not end with the conserved phenylalanine or tryptophan, this likely comes from a read error. The DNA is omitted, as the CDR3 cannot be located on it reliably, and the CDR3 follows TCRdb's listing. The chain combines TRBV7-8 with TRBJ1-2; the table names TRBD1, a call not compared with the DNA. Germline lookup yields CDR1 SGHVS and CDR2 FQNEAQ. The CDR3 spans 13 residues, counting both ends. CDR3 residues: CASSADWERGYTC.

This chain uses TRBV7-9 with TRBJ2-7, with 10 bases lining up with TRBD1. Germline V gene sequence: CDR1 SEHNR, CDR2 FQNEAQ (reference sequence). The CDR3 contains 15 residues. V shed 5 bases, J shed 5 bases, and the junction held 9 bases outside the gene matches. CDR3 coding DNA: TGTGCCAGCAGCCCACGGGACAGGGGTTCCCACGAGCAGTACTTC. Its protein product is CASSPRDRGSHEQYF. Full variable domain (outside the CDR3, taken from reference TRBV7-9 and TRBJ2-7): DTGVSQNPRHKITKRGQNVTFRCDPISEHNRLYWYRQTLGQGPEFLTYFQNEAQLEKSRLLSDRFSAERPKGSFSTLEIQRTEQGDSAMYLCASSPRDRGSHEQYFGPGTRLTVT.

This chain links TRBV20-1 with TRBJ2-3; 12 bases map to TRBD2. Germline-derived CDR1 and CDR2 are DFQATT and SNEGSKA (reference sequence). The CDR3 length is 16 residues. V was clipped by 5 bases and J by 0 bases; unmatched bases: 6. CDR3 DNA sequence: TGCAGTGCTCCTCGACTAGCGGGGGATAGCACAGATACGCAGTATTTT. Translating gives CSAPRLAGDSTDTQYF.